Below, one TCR beta chain is given with its context. This record comes from a study of blood T cell repertoires in COVID-19. At the level of the study: Some COVID-19 samples were acute and others convalescent; all came from the United States, Italy and Spain.

Measured with immunoSEQ multiplex PCR; TCRdb has only the in-frame clones, and not every one. Among a few hundred thousand clones listed, over 75% were seen once. The age range of participants was about 18 to 89 years, with residence in about two dozen US areas. Cohort assignment relied on participant-reported clinical history. Donors of Cohort 3 who recovered were those that had two negative PCRs, clearance, or symptom resolution. The CDR3 is made up of 16 amino acids. Germline assignment: CDR1 LGHDT and CDR2 YNNKEL (reference sequence). Trimming took 4 bases from V and 5 from J; bases not matched to a gene: 11.

Sequenced sample: PBMCs or T cells enriched from blood (not recorded which). The chain couples TRBV3-1 (or the pseudogene TRBV3-2) to TRBJ2-5; 9 bases match TRBD2. This receptor was taken from a young man who had recovered from COVID-19. The CDR3 sequence is CASSPLGSGGWETQYF. The CDR3, as DNA: TGTGCCAGCAGCCCCCTTGGGAGCGGGGGGTGGGAGACCCAGTACTTC.